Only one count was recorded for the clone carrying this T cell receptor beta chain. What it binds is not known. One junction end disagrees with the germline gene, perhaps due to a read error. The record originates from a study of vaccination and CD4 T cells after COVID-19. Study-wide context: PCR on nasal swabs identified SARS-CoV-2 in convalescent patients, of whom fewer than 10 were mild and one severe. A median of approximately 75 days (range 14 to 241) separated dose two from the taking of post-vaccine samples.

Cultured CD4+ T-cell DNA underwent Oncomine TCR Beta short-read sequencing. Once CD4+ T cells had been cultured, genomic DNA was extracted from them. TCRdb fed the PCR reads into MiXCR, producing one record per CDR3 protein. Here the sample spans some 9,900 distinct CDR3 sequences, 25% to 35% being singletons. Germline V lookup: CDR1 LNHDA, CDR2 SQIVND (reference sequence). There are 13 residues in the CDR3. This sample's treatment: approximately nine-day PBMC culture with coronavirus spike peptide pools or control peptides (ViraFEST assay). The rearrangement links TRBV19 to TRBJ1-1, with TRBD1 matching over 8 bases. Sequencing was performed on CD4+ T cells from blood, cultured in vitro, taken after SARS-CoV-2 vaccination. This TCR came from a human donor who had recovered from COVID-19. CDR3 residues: CASNRGGGTKAFF. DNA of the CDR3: TGTGCCAGTAACAGGGGGGGTGGCACTAAAGCTTTCTTT.